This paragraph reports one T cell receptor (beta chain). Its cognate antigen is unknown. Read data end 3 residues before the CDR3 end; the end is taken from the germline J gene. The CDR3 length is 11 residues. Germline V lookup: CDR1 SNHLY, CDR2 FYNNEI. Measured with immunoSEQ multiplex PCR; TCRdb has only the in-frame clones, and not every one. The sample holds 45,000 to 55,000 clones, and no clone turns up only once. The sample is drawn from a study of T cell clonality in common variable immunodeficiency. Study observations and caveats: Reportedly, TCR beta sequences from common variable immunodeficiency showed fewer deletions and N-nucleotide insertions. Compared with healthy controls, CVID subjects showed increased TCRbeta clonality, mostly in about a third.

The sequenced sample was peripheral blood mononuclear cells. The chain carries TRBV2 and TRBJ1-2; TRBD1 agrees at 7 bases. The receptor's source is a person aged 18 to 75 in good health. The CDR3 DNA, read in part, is TGTGCCAGCAGTTATGGGGGACAG. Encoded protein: CASSYGGQ. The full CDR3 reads CASSYGGQYTF.